These 20 T cell receptor beta chains originate from one sample sequenced in a study of T cell repertoires in aging, cancer and after chemotherapy. Amplification of TCR beta used genomic DNA extracted from peripheral blood. A mixed TRB-A/B primer pool amplified rearranged TRB by multiplex touch-down PCR. TCRdb passed the multiplex PCR reads through MiXCR, listing each CDR3 protein once. In the table there are 2,000 to 3,000 distinct CDR3 sequences, 25% to 30% of which are singletons. What was sequenced was blood. These receptors all come from a human donor with a solid tumor.

By share, this clonotype counts as medium-sized. V usage is TRBV7-9 and J usage is TRBJ2-7; a possible D gene is TRBD1 (6 bases). V was clipped by 5 bases and J by 2 bases, with 16 bases between them. This CDR3 comprises 15 residues. The V gene's germline CDR1 is SEHNR and CDR2 FQNEAQ (reference sequence). In DNA, the CDR3 is TGTGCCAGCAGCCCAGCTCGGGACAACCCCTACGAGCAGTACTTC. It encodes CASSPARDNPYEQYF.

This clonotype qualifies as medium-sized. CDR3 bases: TGCAGCGAGAAAGTCCGGGGACTTACTTTCTTT. Translating it yields CSEKVRGLTFF. The chain has TRBV29-1 and TRBJ1-1, with D perhaps matching TRBD1 (5 bases). Trimming removed 7 bases from V and 12 bases from J, with 18 bases in between. The germline gives CDR1 SQVTM, CDR2 ANQGSEA. The CDR3 runs 11 residues.

As for this clonotype: The junction departs from the called germline gene at one end, perhaps through a read error. V usage is TRBV27 and J usage is TRBJ2-2, with a tentative D call TRBD2 (5 bases). The CDR3 runs to 15 residues. The V gene's germline CDR1 is MNHEY and CDR2 SMNVEV (reference sequence). The CDR3 DNA sequence: TGTGACAGCAGTATCCGGACTGGGTTCGTCGGGGAGCTGTTTTTT. This gives the protein CDSSIRTGFVGELFF.

This clonotype was counted a single time. Compared with germline, one end of the junction differs, possibly owing to a read error. The V gene is TRBV5-1, the J gene TRBJ1-1; D perhaps matches TRBD1 (5 bases). The CDR3 extends over 13 amino acids. Germline loops: CDR1 SGHRS, CDR2 YFSETQ. The CDR3: CASSNRLAYEAFF. The CDR3 DNA reads TGTGCCAGCAGCAACAGGTTGGCCTATGAAGCTTTCTTT.

The gene calls are TRBV30 and TRBJ2-4, with D perhaps TRBD2 (5 bases). Per germline, CDR1 GTSNPN and CDR2 SVGIG (reference sequence). With 4 bases removed from V and 0 bases from J, the gap between germline ends came to 16 bases. CDR3 length: 16 residues. The CDR3 DNA reads TGTGCCTGGACTCAATGGGGAGATTTAGCCAAAAACATTCAGTACTTC. Encoded protein: CAWTQWGDLAKNIQYF.

V usage is TRBV30 and J usage is TRBJ2-6, with TRBD1 matching 8 bases. Trimming cost V 2 bases and J 0 bases; bases outside gene matches: 12. Germline V gives CDR1 GTSNPN, CDR2 SVGIG (reference sequence). This CDR3 has 19 residues. CDR3 DNA sequence: TGTGCCTGGAGTTCAAAGGCAGGGGGCTCCCTCTCTGGGGCCAACGTCCTGACTTTC. Translated, it gives CAWSSKAGGSLSGANVLTF.

This clonotype rates as medium-sized. The rearrangement uses TRBV7-9 and TRBJ2-7, with D uncertain. The CDR3 totals 16 residues. Trimming removed 5 bases at V and 1 base at J, with 18 bases between. Germline loops: CDR1 SEHNR, CDR2 FQNEAQ (reference sequence). CDR3 protein: CASSPTMARISYEQYF. The CDR3 region has the DNA TGTGCCAGCAGCCCCACGATGGCCAGGATTTCCTACGAGCAGTACTTC.

The gene calls are TRBV14 and TRBJ2-7; D is perhaps TRBD2 (5 bases). Per germline, CDR1 SGHDN and CDR2 FVKESK. The V and J ends lost 5 bases and 3 bases respectively, with 14 bases between them. The CDR3 spans 14 residues. The CDR3 sequence is CASSMEFGGYEQYF. CDR3 nucleotide sequence: TGTGCCAGCAGCATGGAATTTGGAGGCTACGAGCAGTACTTC.

CDR3 nucleotides: TGTGCCAGAAGCCCCCTGGGACAGCACTCTGGAAACACCATATATTTT. Its translation: CARSPLGQHSGNTIYF. The V gene is TRBV7-9, the J gene TRBJ1-3; 7 bases fit TRBD1. Germline CDR1 and CDR2: SEHNR and FQNEAQ (reference sequence). With 9 bases clipped from V and 0 bases from J, the junction kept 11 bases outside the gene matches. The CDR3 contains 16 residues.

The V gene is TRBV6-5, the J gene TRBJ1-4, with 7 bases lining up with TRBD1. This CDR3 contains 15 residues. Germline assignment: CDR1 MNHEY and CDR2 SVGAGI. The CDR3 DNA sequence: TGTGTTAGCAGGGCAGGGGGTCCGGCTAATGAAAAACTGTTTTTT. Translation: CVSRAGGPANEKLFF.

The V and J genes are TRBV30 and TRBJ2-1; TRBD1 matches 9 bases. Trimming removed 1 base from V and 2 bases from J; junction bases left unmatched: 3. Germline lookup yields CDR1 GTSNPN and CDR2 SVGIG (reference sequence). The CDR3 has 15 residues. Here the CDR3 reads CAWSAGTGPYNEQFF. CDR3 DNA: TGTGCCTGGAGTGCCGGGACAGGGCCCTACAATGAGCAGTTCTTC.

This clonotype was observed a few times. The chain links TRBV18 to TRBJ1-6; the D is unclear. Trimming removed 4 bases at V and 0 bases at J, with 16 bases between. The CDR3 contains 18 residues. Germline loops: CDR1 KGHSH, CDR2 LQKENI. The CDR3 nucleotides read TGTGCCAGCTCACACTTCGGACCAGAGAGCTCCTATAATTCACCCCTCCACTTT. This translates into CASSHFGPESSYNSPLHF.

The rearrangement uses TRBV30 and TRBJ1-1; possible D gene TRBD1, 6 bases. CDR1 and CDR2 (germline): GTSNPN, SVGIG (reference sequence). The CDR3 loop spans 15 amino acids. V was cut by 5 bases and J by 9 bases, with 25 bases left in between. Here the CDR3 DNA reads TGTGCCTGGGGGAGCGGAGGGGGTGTGGGGACTAAAGCTTTCTTT. Protein: CAWGSGGGVGTKAFF.

The CDR3 loop is CASSTLLRGTDTQYF. The CDR3 DNA sequence: TGTGCCAGTAGTACGCTTCTAAGGGGCACAGATACGCAGTATTTT. V gene TRBV19 combines with J gene TRBJ2-3; no reliable D call. Germline V gives CDR1 LNHDA, CDR2 SQIVND (reference sequence). CDR3 length: 15 amino acids. V shed 4 bases and J shed 1 base, with 12 bases lying between them.

The chain uses TRBV11-2 and TRBJ2-1, with 9 positions matching TRBD2. Germline assignment: CDR1 SGHAT and CDR2 FQNNGV. This CDR3 is 15 amino acids long. With 4 bases clipped from V and 9 bases from J, the junction kept 10 bases outside the gene matches. The CDR3 region has the DNA TGTGCCAGCAGCTCTATGGCGGGAGGGCCGGGTGAGCAGTTCTTC. It translates to CASSSMAGGPGEQFF.

Sample share makes this clonotype large. The V call is TRBV29-1, the J call TRBJ1-2; weak D call: TRBD1 (6 bases). In germline, CDR1 is SQVTM, CDR2 ANQGSEA. The CDR3 sequence is 12 residues long. With 6 bases removed from V and 8 bases from J, the gap between germline ends came to 16 bases. The CDR3 DNA sequence: TGCAGCGTCGACACAGGGCCTCGGGGCTACACCTTC. Its translation: CSVDTGPRGYTF.

This clonotype occurred a few times. This chain uses TRBV19 with TRBJ1-5; 7 bases fit TRBD1. Germline CDR1 LNHDA, CDR2 SQIVND (reference sequence). This CDR3 comprises 14 residues. J lost 7 bases, V lost 7 bases, and 10 bases had no gene match. Written as DNA, the CDR3 is TGTGCCAGTAATTTTAGGGGGCTTGAGCAGCCCCAGCATTTT. This sequence encodes CASNFRGLEQPQHF.

Concerning this clonotype itself: The junction differs from germline at one of its ends, possibly a read error. The rearrangement joins TRBV7-9 to TRBJ1-6; tentatively, D is TRBD1 (5 bases). The germline V gene has CDR1 SEHNR and CDR2 FQNEAQ (reference sequence). The CDR3 runs 14 residues. This CDR3 is CASTLGVPNSPLHF. CDR3 nucleotide sequence: TGTGCCAGCACCTTAGGGGTGCCGAATTCACCCCTCCACTTT.

By share, this clonotype ranks as medium-sized. V and J are TRBV27 and TRBJ2-7; D possibly corresponds to TRBD2 (5 bases). CDR3 length: 10 residues. Germline CDR1 is MNHEY and CDR2 is SMNVEV (reference sequence). With 7 bases removed from V and 13 bases from J, the gap between germline ends came to 14 bases. In nucleotides, the CDR3 is TGTGCCAGCAACCTAAGGACTTCTTACTTC. Translating gives CASNLRTSYF.

The rearrangement links TRBV15 to TRBJ2-1; tentative D call: TRBD1 (7 bases). This CDR3 spans 14 amino acids. Germline assignment: CDR1 LNHNV and CDR2 YYDKDF (reference sequence). V was clipped by 8 bases and J by 7 bases, with 18 bases between them. The CDR3 nucleotides are TGTGCCACCCTAGCAGGGGGAGGCCCTAATGAGCAGTTCTTC. Translating gives CATLAGGGPNEQFF.